These 17 T cell receptor beta chains came from one sample sequenced in a study of shared clonotypes between healthy human individuals. Only in-frame clones appear in the TCRdb table, and some are missing; sequencing was by immunoSEQ multiplex PCR. The sample includes hundreds of thousands of clones, 96% of them seen just once. The sequencing sample was made of naive CD4+ T cells sorted from blood. The subset: CD45RA+ positively selected. Receptors originate from a woman in her 30s in good health.

The chain couples TRBV2 to TRBJ1-1; tentative D call: TRBD1 (5 bases). CDR1 and CDR2 from the germline V gene are SNHLY and FYNNEI. The V gene lost 1 base and the J gene lost 14 bases, with 17 bases spanning the gap. The CDR3 covers 13 residues. The CDR3 bases are TGTGCCAGCAGTGAAGGGGGGACCGGCCTCAGCTTCTTT. Its protein is CASSEGGTGLSFF.

The rearrangement joins TRBV1 to TRBJ2-1; the table calls TRBD2, which could not be checked here. TRBV1 is listed as a pseudogene. This CDR3 comprises 17 residues. The CDR3 loop reads CTSSQERLAGVYNEQFF. CDR3 DNA sequence: TGCACCAGCAGCCAAGAACGACTAGCGGGAGTCTACAATGAGCAGTTCTTC.

The gene calls are TRBV27 and TRBJ2-1; D unresolved. The CDR3 is made up of 14 amino acids. CDR1 is MNHEY, CDR2 SMNVEV, per germline (reference sequence). V gave up 6 bases and J gave up 6 bases, with 15 bases separating them. In DNA, the CDR3 is TGTGCCAGCAGGCCGCGGCGATTAGGCAATGAGCAGTTCTTC. Its translation: CASRPRRLGNEQFF.

In its sample, this clone was seen once. The chain joins TRBV6-6 to TRBJ1-4; TRBD1 might be the D (6 bases). This CDR3 region has 16 residues. V was trimmed by 0 bases and J by 7 bases, leaving 15 bases between them. Germline V gene sequence: CDR1 MNHNY, CDR2 SVGAGI (reference sequence). The CDR3 protein is CASSYSGTSWGEKLFF. The CDR3 DNA sequence: TGTGCCAGCAGTTACTCCGGGACAAGCTGGGGTGAAAAACTGTTTTTT.

The rearrangement links TRBV19 to TRBJ2-7; 7 bases agree with TRBD2. CDR3 length: 16 residues. Per the germline V gene, CDR1 is LNHDA and CDR2 is SQIVND (reference sequence). Trimming took 3 bases from V and 0 from J; bases not matched to a gene: 8. The CDR3 here is CASSISGLVGSYEQYF. The CDR3 DNA follows: TGTGCCAGTAGTATCTCCGGACTAGTCGGCTCCTACGAGCAGTACTTC.

This clone was counted a single time. This specimen includes other DNA sequences encoding the same CDR3. This chain uses TRBV28 with TRBJ1-1; D gene ambiguous. The V and J ends lost 1 base and 4 bases respectively, with 4 bases between them. CDR1 and CDR2 (germline): MDHEN, SYDVKM. CDR3 length: 12 amino acids. CDR3 DNA sequence: TGTGCCAGCAGTTTATTAGGCACTGAAGCTTTCTTT. This codes for CASSLLGTEAFF.

This clone appeared a single time. The V and J genes are TRBV7-6 and TRBJ2-1, with 12 bases fitting TRBD2. The CDR3 covers 18 residues. Trimming removed 5 bases from V and 0 bases from J; junction bases left unmatched: 8. The germline gives CDR1 SGHVS, CDR2 FNYEAQ. The CDR3 sequence is CASSPGLAGPFSYNEQFF. For the CDR3, the DNA is TGTGCCAGCAGCCCCGGACTAGCGGGACCTTTCTCCTACAATGAGCAGTTCTTC.

The V call is TRBV6-5, the J call TRBJ2-7; D could derive from TRBD1 or TRBD2 (6 bases each). Trimming removed 8 bases at V and 0 bases at J, with 11 bases between. This CDR3 comprises 13 residues. Germline assignment: CDR1 MNHEY and CDR2 SVGAGI. The CDR3 coding sequence is TGTGCCAGCCGGCGGGACAACTCCTACGAGCAGTACTTC. Translation: CASRRDNSYEQYF.

The chain carries TRBV21-1 and TRBJ2-7. TRBV21-1 is a known pseudogene. This CDR3 spans 15 amino acids. The CDR3 region has the DNA TGTGCCAGCAGCAAAGCGCTACGGAAAACCTACGAGCAGTACTTC. It translates to CASSKALRKTYEQYF.

The chain carries TRBV6-5 and TRBJ2-7, with 12 bases identical to TRBD2. The V gene's germline CDR1 is MNHEY and CDR2 SVGAGI. The CDR3 consists of 15 residues. The V gene end was trimmed by 5 bases and the J gene end by 7 bases; junction bases not matched to a gene: 9. DNA of the CDR3: TGTGCCAGCAGTCCTCTAGCGGGAGGGTCCTGGGAGCAGTACTTC. Translated, it gives CASSPLAGGSWEQYF.

This chain joins TRBV19 and TRBJ1-2, with 10 bases identical to TRBD1. The CDR3 extends over 15 amino acids. Germline V lookup: CDR1 LNHDA, CDR2 SQIVND (reference sequence). The V gene end was trimmed by 4 bases and the J gene end by 8 bases; junction bases not matched to a gene: 10. CDR3 sequence (DNA): TGTGCCAGTAGTACGGACAGGGGGAGTCTGTACGGCTACACCTTC. Translating it yields CASSTDRGSLYGYTF.

The genes are TRBV4-1 and TRBJ2-7; no clear D gene. V lost 4 bases, J lost 1 base, and 11 bases lay in between. CDR1 is MGHRA, CDR2 YSYEKL, per germline. This CDR3 region has 14 residues. CDR3: CASSLLVGSYEQYF. Written as DNA, the CDR3 is TGCGCCAGCAGCCTACTCGTAGGATCCTACGAGCAGTACTTC.

This clone was seen a single time. This sample also contains other DNA sequences that code for the same CDR3. V and J are TRBV6-5 and TRBJ2-7; 12 positions agree with TRBD1. Germline values: CDR1 MNHEY, CDR2 SVGAGI. J was trimmed by 2 bases and V by 3 bases; bases with no gene match: 5. The CDR3 contains 16 residues. For the CDR3, the DNA is TGTGCCAGCAGTTATTCCGGGACAGGGGGCCCCTACGAGCAGTACTTC. Translated: CASSYSGTGGPYEQYF.

The CDR3 nucleotides read TGTGCCAGCACCTTAGGGGGGCAGACTTATGGCTACACCTTC. Translation: CASTLGGQTYGYTF. The chain carries TRBV28 and TRBJ1-2; the D gene is possibly TRBD1 (6 bases). The CDR3 contains 14 residues. Trimming left V 7 bases short and J 5 bases short, with 17 bases between. CDR1 is MDHEN and CDR2 is SYDVKM in the germline V gene.

The V gene is TRBV28, the J gene TRBJ2-5, with a tentative D call TRBD2 (6 bases). TRBJ2-7 matches the DNA end more closely, so the J call is doubtful. This CDR3 has 16 residues. Per the germline V gene, CDR1 is MDHEN and CDR2 is SYDVKM. CDR3 DNA sequence: TGTGCCAGCAGTTCAGGGACTGCCTCTAAATCCTACGAGCAGTACTTC. It specifies CASSSGTASKSYEQYF.

This rearrangement joins TRBV11-2 to TRBJ2-7, with 7 nucleotides matching TRBD2. Germline V gene lookup returns CDR1 SGHAT and CDR2 FQNNGV. The CDR3 spans 12 residues. Trimming removed 5 bases from V and 4 bases from J; junction bases left unmatched: 2. As DNA, the CDR3 is TGTGCCAGCAGCCCTAGCGGATACGAGCAGTACTTC. Translation gives CASSPSGYEQYF.

V is TRBV10-3 and J is TRBJ2-1; no clear D. Between the trimmed V and J ends, which lost 3 bases and 10 bases, there was a span of 10 bases. There are 12 residues in the CDR3. CDR1 ENHRY and CDR2 SYGVKD come from the germline V gene. This CDR3 reads CAISDFAIEQFF. In DNA form, the CDR3 reads TGTGCCATCAGTGATTTCGCAATCGAGCAGTTCTTC.